A single sample is the source of the 27 T cell receptor beta chains below, sequenced in a study of shared clonotypes between healthy human individuals. CD45RO-negative, CCR7-positively selected cells formed the naive CD8 fraction, excluding terminally differentiated effector memory CD45RA+ cells. Repertoires were generated with immunoSEQ multiplex PCR, while TCRdb's copy carries only in-frame clones and drops some. The repertoire includes roughly 550,000 clones, roughly 95% of them detected once, and over 0.09% sits in the top ten. The sequencing sample was made of naive CD8+ T cells sorted from blood. The receptors were sampled from a woman younger than 45 in good health.

The chain carries TRBV4-1 and TRBJ1-2; TRBD1 matches 7 bases. J lost 8 bases, V lost 1 base, and 4 bases had no gene match. Looked up from germline, CDR1 is MGHRA and CDR2 is YSYEKL. The CDR3 has 13 residues. CDR3 protein: CASSQVGGEGYTF. In DNA form, the CDR3 reads TGCGCCAGCAGCCAAGTAGGGGGCGAGGGCTACACCTTC.

The genes are TRBV7-9 and TRBJ2-1, with 7 bases aligning to TRBD2. Germline assignment: CDR1 SEHNR and CDR2 FQNEAQ (reference sequence). The CDR3 loop spans 16 amino acids. Trimming cost V 4 bases and J 5 bases; bases outside gene matches: 11. CDR3 DNA: TGTGCCAGCAGCTCCCCGCGGACTAGTGGGGACAATGAGCAGTTCTTC. Amino acids: CASSSPRTSGDNEQFF.

This clone appeared a single time. The rearrangement uses TRBV2 and TRBJ2-7; the match to TRBD2 covers 8 bases. Trimming took 7 bases from V and 5 from J; bases not matched to a gene: 7. This CDR3 has 13 residues. The germline gives CDR1 SNHLY, CDR2 FYNNEI. The CDR3 protein is CASIREGPHEQYF. Written as DNA, the CDR3 is TGTGCCAGCATCCGGGAGGGGCCCCACGAGCAGTACTTC.

The chain combines TRBV5-1 with TRBJ2-2, with 9 bases lining up with TRBD2. With 5 bases clipped from V and 4 bases from J, the junction kept 3 bases outside the gene matches. The CDR3 length is 14 residues. Germline V gene data show CDR1 as SGHRS and CDR2 as YFSETQ. The CDR3 DNA sequence: TGCGCCAGCAGGGGTAGCGGGAGCACCGGGGAGCTGTTTTTT. Translating gives CASRGSGSTGELFF.

The chain couples TRBV5-6 to TRBJ1-1; D is uncertain. V gave up 0 bases and J gave up 3 bases, with 9 bases separating them. Per the germline V gene, CDR1 is SGHDT and CDR2 is YYEEEE. CDR3 length: 14 residues. The CDR3 DNA reads TGTGCCAGCAGCTTGGATGGCTGGGACACTGAAGCTTTCTTT. It is translated as CASSLDGWDTEAFF.

This chain uses TRBV11-1 with TRBJ2-5; D is unresolved. The ends were cut back, 0 bases at V and 2 bases at J, with 13 bases in the middle. CDR3 size: 16 residues. From germline, CDR1 is SGHAT and CDR2 FQDESV (reference sequence). This chain's CDR3 is CASSLAPSRRQETQYF. The CDR3, as DNA: TGTGCCAGCAGCTTAGCGCCATCTAGGAGACAAGAGACCCAGTACTTC.

This chain joins TRBV21-1 and TRBJ1-3. TRBV21-1 corresponds to a pseudogene. The CDR3 is 16 amino acids. The CDR3 DNA follows: TGTGCCAGCAGCACGACTAGGGCTCCCGCCGGAAACACCATATATTTT. Translated: CASSTTRAPAGNTIYF.

V usage is TRBV29-1 and J usage is TRBJ2-1; TRBD1 aligns across 7 bases. J gave up 4 bases and V 6 bases, and 15 bases lay outside the gene matches. Germline V gene lookup returns CDR1 SQVTM and CDR2 ANQGSEA. The CDR3 spans 16 residues. CDR3: CSVIPSYRGLYNEQFF. DNA for the CDR3: TGCAGCGTGATCCCTTCTTACAGGGGTTTGTACAATGAGCAGTTCTTC.

V is TRBV11-2 and J is TRBJ1-1, with a possible D match to TRBD1 (6 bases). The CDR3 contains 15 residues. V shed 0 bases and J shed 3 bases, with 11 bases lying between them. Germline V gene sequence: CDR1 SGHAT, CDR2 FQNNGV. CDR3: CASSLETGQYTEAFF. The CDR3 nucleotides are TGTGCCAGCAGCTTAGAGACAGGCCAATACACTGAAGCTTTCTTT.

V usage is TRBV7-8 and J usage is TRBJ2-7; TRBD2 matches at 8 bases. The CDR3 is made up of 14 amino acids. The V and J ends lost 3 bases and 1 base, in that order; junction bases with no gene match: 2. The germline V gene encodes CDR1 SGHVS and CDR2 FQNEAQ. The CDR3 region has the DNA TGTGCCAGCAGCTTCGGCGGGGGGTCCTACGAGCAGTACTTC. Translation: CASSFGGGSYEQYF.

J is TRBJ2-3 and V is TRBV7-3; 8 nucleotides match TRBD1. CDR1 is SGHTA and CDR2 is FQGTGA in the germline V gene. The CDR3 has 15 amino acids. The V and J ends lost 5 bases and 4 bases, in that order; junction bases with no gene match: 8. DNA of the CDR3: TGTGCCAGCAGCCAGCAGGGGGCGCGGGCAGATACGCAGTATTTT. Translated: CASSQQGARADTQYF.

The rearrangement uses TRBV6-5 and TRBJ2-5; 7 bases agree with TRBD1. With V trimmed by 8 bases and J by 5 bases, 14 bases remained unmatched. Germline CDR1 MNHEY, CDR2 SVGAGI. CDR3 length equals 15 residues. This CDR3 reads CASRDGTVNWETQYF. CDR3 bases: TGTGCCAGCCGGGACGGGACAGTTAATTGGGAGACCCAGTACTTC.

The chain links TRBV19 to TRBJ1-2; D remains ambiguous. V shed 3 bases and J shed 4 bases, with 9 bases lying between them. From germline, CDR1 is LNHDA and CDR2 SQIVND (reference sequence). CDR3 length: 13 residues. DNA of the CDR3: TGTGCCAGTAGTATCGGCCCTCGCTATGGCTACACCTTC. Its protein product is CASSIGPRYGYTF.

Details on this clone: Other DNA sequences within the sample encode an identical CDR3. This chain joins TRBV27 and TRBJ1-1, with a tentative D call TRBD1 (5 bases). V was cut by 2 bases and J by 1 base, with 5 bases left in between. Germline-derived CDR1 and CDR2 are MNHEY and SMNVEV (reference sequence). The CDR3 is made up of 13 amino acids. This CDR3 is CASSLGQNTEAFF. CDR3 bases: TGTGCCAGCAGTTTAGGACAGAACACTGAAGCTTTCTTT.

The V gene is TRBV6-5, the J gene TRBJ1-1; the D gene is possibly TRBD1 (6 bases). The V gene's germline CDR1 is MNHEY and CDR2 SVGAGI. The CDR3 covers 13 residues. Trimming removed 4 bases at V and 4 bases at J, with 10 bases between. The CDR3 region is CASSLAGATEAFF. The CDR3 DNA sequence: TGTGCCAGCAGTTTGGCAGGGGCCACTGAAGCTTTCTTT.

The rearrangement uses TRBV6-5 and TRBJ1-2, with a tentative D call TRBD1 (6 bases). Germline V gives CDR1 MNHEY, CDR2 SVGAGI. Deletions cut 2 bases from V and 5 bases from J, with 6 bases between. The CDR3 covers 12 residues. CDR3 in DNA: TGTGCCAGCAGTTACAGGGGGTATGGCTACACCTTC. Its protein is CASSYRGYGYTF.

The chain uses TRBV5-1 and TRBJ2-1; D perhaps matches TRBD2 (6 bases). CDR3 length: 15 residues. Germline V gene sequence: CDR1 SGHRS, CDR2 YFSETQ. Between the trimmed V and J ends, which lost 4 bases and 9 bases, there was a span of 20 bases. CDR3 in amino acids: CASSPEGGLGGEQFF. The CDR3 coding sequence is TGCGCCAGCAGCCCGGAGGGTGGGTTGGGCGGTGAGCAGTTCTTC.

The V and J genes are TRBV10-1 and TRBJ2-1, with 10 bases lining up with TRBD2. Germline CDR1 and CDR2: WNHNN and SYGVQD (reference sequence). This CDR3 has 18 residues. The J segment lost 1 base and the V segment lost 5 bases, leaving 11 bases of the junction unmatched. In nucleotides, the CDR3 is TGCGCCAGCAGTACTGCACTAGCGGGGTTCCAATCCTACAATGAGCAGTTCTTC. Its protein is CASSTALAGFQSYNEQFF.

The chain joins TRBV6-5 to TRBJ2-1; TRBD2 matches 10 bases. Germline V gene sequence: CDR1 MNHEY, CDR2 SVGAGI. The trim removed 0 bases at V and 7 bases at J, leaving 6 bases unmatched. This CDR3 is built from 16 residues. CDR3: CASSYSSGRGENEQFF. The CDR3 coding sequence is TGTGCCAGCAGTTACTCAAGCGGGAGGGGAGAGAATGAGCAGTTCTTC.

The chain is built from TRBV19 and TRBJ1-1; D unclear. The CDR3 is made up of 14 amino acids. V lost 7 bases and J lost 2, with 14 bases in between. Germline CDR1 reads LNHDA; CDR2 reads SQIVND (reference sequence). CDR3 sequence reads: CASTPRQTNTEAFF. The CDR3 nucleotides are TGTGCCAGTACCCCCCGGCAGACAAACACTGAAGCTTTCTTT.

V and J are TRBV29-1 and TRBJ1-2, with D tentatively TRBD1 (5 bases). CDR1 and CDR2 from the germline V gene are SQVTM and ANQGSEA. Trimming left V 4 bases short and J 0 bases short, with 12 bases between. There are 14 residues in the CDR3. CDR3 amino acids: CSVAAPGSNYGYTF. CDR3 DNA: TGCAGCGTTGCGGCGCCAGGGTCTAACTATGGCTACACCTTC.

This chain joins TRBV19 and TRBJ1-3; D is ambiguous. V lost 1 base to trimming and J lost 0 bases, with 7 bases between them. Germline V lookup: CDR1 LNHDA, CDR2 SQIVND (reference sequence). The CDR3 is 15 amino acids. CDR3 bases: TGTGCCAGTAGTATAGGGCCTCTCTCTGGAAACACCATATATTTT. Its protein product is CASSIGPLSGNTIYF.

The chain combines TRBV28 with TRBJ2-5; D not resolved. Germline CDR1 reads MDHEN; CDR2 reads SYDVKM. There are 16 residues in the CDR3. V was shortened by 5 bases and J by 1 base, with 17 bases between the two germline ends. CDR3 amino acids: CASSPAPESFQETQYF. The DNA for the CDR3 is TGTGCCAGCAGTCCCGCCCCTGAGAGCTTCCAAGAGACCCAGTACTTC.

This chain joins TRBV7-9 and TRBJ1-5, with D unresolved. CDR3 length equals 13 residues. Germline-derived CDR1 and CDR2 are SEHNR and FQNEAQ (reference sequence). The germline V and J ends were trimmed by 8 bases and 2 bases, with 10 bases remaining between them. For the CDR3, the DNA is TGTGCCAGCGTTAAGGGTGGCAATCAGCCCCAGCATTTT. It codes for CASVKGGNQPQHF.

This clone was observed once. The V call is TRBV28, the J call TRBJ2-7, with 13 bases lining up with TRBD2. The CDR3 loop spans 15 amino acids. CDR1 and CDR2 from the germline V gene are MDHEN and SYDVKM. V trimming: 6 bases; J trimming: 3 bases; junction bases outside the gene matches: 5. CDR3 protein: CASRRTSGSGYEQYF. CDR3 nucleotide sequence: TGTGCCAGCAGAAGGACTAGCGGGAGTGGCTACGAGCAGTACTTC.

The chain employs TRBV27 and TRBJ2-3, with D unresolved. This CDR3 has 14 amino acids. The V gene lost 3 bases and the J gene lost 1 base, with 8 bases spanning the gap. The germline V gene encodes CDR1 MNHEY and CDR2 SMNVEV (reference sequence). This chain's CDR3 is CASSLLLRTDTQYF. CDR3 coding DNA: TGTGCCAGCAGTTTGCTCCTTCGCACAGATACGCAGTATTTT.

The genes are TRBV13 and TRBJ1-6; D may be TRBD1 (5 bases). CDR1 and CDR2 from the germline V gene are PRHDT and FYEKMQ (reference sequence). The V gene lost 4 bases and the J gene lost 7 bases, with 14 bases spanning the gap. The CDR3 is 15 residues long. The CDR3 DNA reads TGTGCCAGCAGCTCGCCGACAGAGGTCAATTCACCCCTCCACTTT. It translates to CASSSPTEVNSPLHF.